These 23 T cell receptor beta chains were all obtained from the same sample, sequenced in a study of OX40 agonist ivuxolimab in advanced cancers. Sequenced by immunoSEQ multiplex PCR; TCRdb stores in-frame clones only, minus some. The sample has 50,000 to 70,000 clones; 85% are singletons. The specimen comprised CD4+ or CD8+ T cells sorted from blood, sampled in a trial of the OX40 agonist ivuxolimab. These receptors were taken from an adult with an advanced solid tumor such as melanoma, head and neck, liver or kidney cancer.

This chain uses TRBV6-5 with TRBJ1-1, with D perhaps TRBD1 (5 bases). The CDR3 consists of 14 residues. CDR1 MNHEY and CDR2 SVGAGI come from the germline V gene. The V gene lost 6 bases and the J gene lost 1 base, with 12 bases spanning the gap. As DNA, the CDR3 is TGTGCCAGCAGAATCGGGACCCCGAACACTGAAGCTTTCTTT. Encoded protein: CASRIGTPNTEAFF.

The chain links TRBV5-1 to TRBJ2-5; weak D call: TRBD2 (5 bases). Germline CDR1 SGHRS, CDR2 YFSETQ. Trimming stripped 0 bases from V and 7 bases from J, with 22 bases between. The CDR3 extends over 17 amino acids. Here the CDR3 reads CASSLGTTGSKGGTQYF. The CDR3 DNA is TGCGCCAGCAGCTTGGGTACAACCGGGTCCAAAGGAGGGACCCAGTACTTC.

This chain connects TRBV6-5 to TRBJ2-7; TRBD2 aligns across 13 bases. From germline, CDR1 is MNHEY and CDR2 SVGAGI. The CDR3 is 15 residues long. J gave up 3 bases and V 6 bases, and 5 bases lay outside the gene matches. CDR3 bases: TGTGCCAGCAGCATCGGGACTAGCGGGGACTACGAGCAGTACTTC. Its translation: CASSIGTSGDYEQYF.

The V and J genes are TRBV5-1 and TRBJ2-6, with 9 positions matching TRBD1. Germline CDR1 SGHRS, CDR2 YFSETQ. The CDR3 sequence is 17 residues long. V trimming: 0 bases; J trimming: 2 bases; junction bases outside the gene matches: 3. The CDR3 is CASSLEQGAAGANVLTF. Written as DNA, the CDR3 is TGCGCCAGCAGCTTGGAACAGGGGGCTGCTGGGGCCAACGTCCTGACTTTC.

The chain combines TRBV7-2 with TRBJ2-2; D gene ambiguous. Germline V gives CDR1 SGHTA, CDR2 FQGNSA. The CDR3 sequence is 13 residues long. Trimming cost V 3 bases and J 6 bases, with 8 bases left between them. CDR3 coding DNA: TGTGCCAGCAGCTTTTGGGGATCCGGGGAGCTGTTTTTT. Translating gives CASSFWGSGELFF.

The chain links TRBV19 to TRBJ2-1; D remains unclear. Trimming shortened V by 3 bases and J by 1 base, and 7 bases separated the two germline ends. This CDR3 spans 14 amino acids. CDR1 is LNHDA and CDR2 is SQIVND in the germline V gene (reference sequence). The CDR3 sequence: CASSIFGSYNEQFF. CDR3 bases: TGTGCCAGTAGTATTTTTGGTTCCTACAATGAGCAGTTCTTC.

The rearrangement uses TRBV5-6 and TRBJ2-5; 7 bases align to TRBD1. CDR3 length equals 15 residues. CDR1 is SGHDT and CDR2 is YYEEEE in the germline V gene. V lost 2 bases and J lost 1; bases outside the gene matches: 5. CDR3 sequence (DNA): TGTGCCAGCAGCTTTAGGGACAGCCTCCAAGAGACCCAGTACTTC. Protein product: CASSFRDSLQETQYF.

The chain combines TRBV19 with TRBJ1-2; TRBD1 aligns across 8 bases. Losses at the gene ends were 6 bases for V and 5 bases for J; bases not matched to a gene: 5. The CDR3 is made up of 13 amino acids. Germline V gives CDR1 LNHDA, CDR2 SQIVND (reference sequence). CDR3 in DNA: TGTGCCAGTAGACGGGACAGGCGTTATGGCTACACCTTC. It encodes CASRRDRRYGYTF.

This chain connects TRBV7-3 to TRBJ2-1; TRBD2 aligns across 9 bases. V was clipped by 2 bases and J by 6 bases; unmatched bases: 2. CDR3 length: 14 amino acids. Germline assignment: CDR1 SGHTA and CDR2 FQGTGA. CDR3 DNA sequence: TGTGCCAGCAGCTTAGCGGGGGGGCCCAATGAGCAGTTCTTC. As protein: CASSLAGGPNEQFF.

The chain joins TRBV2 to TRBJ1-2; 9 nucleotides match TRBD1. V shed 4 bases, J shed 6 bases, and the junction held 6 bases outside the gene matches. The CDR3 has 14 amino acids. Looked up from germline, CDR1 is SNHLY and CDR2 is FYNNEI. The CDR3 region is CASSGNRDRDGYTF. In DNA form, the CDR3 reads TGTGCCAGCAGTGGGAACCGGGACAGGGATGGCTACACCTTC.

This clone turned up a few times. This chain joins TRBV19 and TRBJ2-1; D unresolved. This CDR3 has 10 amino acids. Trimming removed 10 bases from V and 5 bases from J, with 6 bases in between. Germline V gives CDR1 LNHDA, CDR2 SQIVND (reference sequence). CDR3 in DNA: TGTGCCACAACCGACAATGAGCAGTTCTTC. It codes for CATTDNEQFF.

The chain carries TRBV7-8 and TRBJ2-3, with a tentative D call TRBD1 (5 bases). CDR1 is SGHVS and CDR2 is FQNEAQ in the germline V gene. V dropped 5 bases and J dropped 6 bases, with 15 bases sitting between them. This CDR3 has 14 amino acids. In DNA, the CDR3 is TGTGCCAGCAGCCACAGACAGCGTATGGATACGCAGTATTTT. It translates to CASSHRQRMDTQYF.

The genes are TRBV6-1 and TRBJ1-2; 9 positions match TRBD1. The CDR3 is made up of 15 amino acids. CDR1 is MNHNS, CDR2 SASEGT, per germline. V was pared by 0 bases and J by 8 bases, with 7 bases of the junction left unmatched. The chain's CDR3 is CASSEAITGTGGYTF. The CDR3 DNA reads as TGTGCCAGCAGTGAAGCAATTACAGGGACAGGGGGCTACACCTTC.

With regard to this clone: Other DNA sequences in the same sample also yield this CDR3. The chain recombines TRBV6-6 with TRBJ2-7, with 9 nucleotides matching TRBD1. Germline V gene sequence: CDR1 MNHNY, CDR2 SVGAGI (reference sequence). The CDR3 runs to 14 residues. After removal of 10 bases from V and 4 bases from J, the junction contained 11 bases not matched to a gene. The CDR3 spells CATNPSTGGYEQYF. CDR3 sequence (DNA): TGTGCCACCAACCCATCGACAGGGGGGTACGAGCAGTACTTC.

The rearrangement links TRBV5-4 to TRBJ2-7; 7 bases fit TRBD1. Germline V CDR1 and CDR2: SGHNT, YYREEE (reference sequence). V shed 3 bases and J 3 bases; nucleotides not matched to a gene: 6. The CDR3 has 14 amino acids. The CDR3 loop is CASSSGTVLYEQYF. Here the CDR3 DNA reads TGTGCCAGCAGCTCCGGGACAGTTCTCTACGAGCAGTACTTC. Based on the CDR3 plus reference TRBV5-4 and TRBJ2-7, the full variable domain is ETGVTQSPTHLIKTRGQQVTLRCSSQSGHNTVSWYQQALGQGPQFIFQYYREEENGRGNFPPRFSGLQFPNYSSELNVNALELDDSALYLCASSSGTVLYEQYFGPGTRLTVT.

The genes are TRBV29-1 and TRBJ1-4, with TRBD1 matching 7 bases. The length of the CDR3 is 13 residues. The germline gives CDR1 SQVTM, CDR2 ANQGSEA. Unmatched junction bases numbered 4, after V lost 4 bases and J lost 5 bases. Here the CDR3 DNA reads TGCAGCGTTGGAGCGGGACAGAATGAAAAACTGTTTTTT. It specifies CSVGAGQNEKLFF.

The rearrangement links TRBV6-5 to TRBJ2-7; TRBD2 is a possible D gene (6 bases). Germline CDR1 is MNHEY and CDR2 is SVGAGI. CDR3 length: 15 residues. The ends were cut back, 0 bases at V and 6 bases at J, with 15 bases in the middle. The CDR3 loop is CASSYSGGVYSEQYF. The CDR3 DNA sequence: TGTGCCAGCAGTTACTCGGGGGGAGTCTATTCCGAGCAGTACTTC.

This chain links TRBV18 with TRBJ2-1, with unresolved D. Per germline, CDR1 KGHSH and CDR2 LQKENI. The CDR3 covers 14 residues. Trimming cost V 3 bases and J 0 bases, with 6 bases left between them. CDR3 sequence reads: CASSPSVSYNEQFF. In DNA, the CDR3 is TGTGCCAGCTCACCGTCGGTCTCCTACAATGAGCAGTTCTTC.

The chain recombines TRBV9 with TRBJ1-5; weak D call: TRBD1 (6 bases). The germline V and J ends were trimmed by 0 bases and 1 base, with 11 bases remaining between them. This CDR3 is 16 amino acids long. The germline gives CDR1 SGDLS, CDR2 YYNGEE. CDR3 region: CASSVGEGGSNQPQHF. CDR3 in DNA: TGTGCCAGCAGCGTAGGCGAGGGGGGAAGCAATCAGCCCCAGCATTTT.

V and J are TRBV14 and TRBJ2-7, with 10 positions matching TRBD2. The CDR3 sequence is 17 residues long. Germline trimming cut 2 bases from V and 3 bases from J; bases unmatched to any gene: 10. CDR1 is SGHDN and CDR2 is FVKESK in the germline V gene. CDR3 loop: CASSQSAGGRGFYEQYF. The CDR3 DNA follows: TGTGCCAGCAGCCAATCAGCGGGGGGGCGAGGCTTCTACGAGCAGTACTTC.

The V and J genes are TRBV2 and TRBJ1-2; 9 bases line up with TRBD1. The CDR3 totals 15 residues. With V trimmed by 7 bases and J by 4 bases, 10 bases remained unmatched. The germline V gene encodes CDR1 SNHLY and CDR2 FYNNEI. CDR3: CASKLGQGTSYGYTF. The CDR3 nucleotides are TGTGCCAGCAAACTCGGACAGGGGACCAGCTATGGCTACACCTTC.

This chain links TRBV5-1 with TRBJ1-2, with 12 bases identical to TRBD1. Germline V gives CDR1 SGHRS, CDR2 YFSETQ. Germline trimming cut 3 bases from V and 8 bases from J; bases unmatched to any gene: 5. CDR3 length equals 14 residues. In nucleotides, the CDR3 is TGCGCCAGCAGCTCGGGACAGGGGGCTGGGGGCTACACCTTC. Translation: CASSSGQGAGGYTF.

This sequence joins TRBV6-6 and TRBJ2-2, with D unresolved. Germline values: CDR1 MNHNY, CDR2 SVGAGI (reference sequence). V was clipped by 5 bases and J by 8 bases, with 9 bases between them. The CDR3 spans 12 residues. The CDR3 DNA reads as TGTGCCAGCAGTCTTGGTGTGGGGGAGCTGTTTTTT. This gives the protein CASSLGVGELFF.